Each of the 32 T cell receptor beta chains below was sequenced from the same sample in a study of blood T cells in healthy people across ages. A second PCR of 7 to 11 cycles used a sample-barcoded 5' primer and a J-beta primer mix. TCRdb re-called the 5' RACE reads through MiXCR, storing one row per CDR3 protein. Among some 1,500,000 distinct CDR3 sequences listed, about 42% were seen once. The specimen was blood. The receptors come from a woman in her late teens or twenties in good health.

In its sample, this clonotype was seen a few times. V and J are TRBV9 and TRBJ1-1; D is undetermined. This CDR3 spans 18 amino acids. Trimming took off 3 bases at V and 0 bases at J, with 21 bases between the two ends. In germline, CDR1 is SGDLS, CDR2 YYNGEE. The CDR3: CASSDPGGKAYLNTEAFF. In DNA, the CDR3 is TGTGCCAGCAGCGACCCTGGCGGGAAGGCCTACTTGAACACTGAAGCTTTCTTT.

V gene TRBV18 combines with J gene TRBJ2-1, with 12 bases fitting TRBD2. The CDR3 covers 16 residues. The V and J ends lost 3 bases and 5 bases, in that order; junction bases with no gene match: 5. Looked up from germline, CDR1 is KGHSH and CDR2 is LQKENI. The CDR3 protein is CASSPSTSGRNNEQFF. The CDR3 DNA reads TGTGCCAGCTCACCCTCGACTAGCGGGAGAAACAATGAGCAGTTCTTC.

V gene TRBV7-8 combines with J gene TRBJ2-5; 9 bases line up with TRBD2. Germline V gene sequence: CDR1 SGHVS, CDR2 FQNEAQ. This CDR3 region has 15 residues. V dropped 2 bases and J dropped 11; count of bases not matched to a gene: 12. The CDR3 region has the DNA TGTGCCAGCAGCTTAAGCGGGGGGTTTTTTCTTGAGCAGTACTTC. It codes for CASSLSGGFFLEQYF.

This clonotype was recorded a few times. This chain connects TRBV20-1 to TRBJ2-1; tentatively, D is TRBD2 (6 bases). V was cut by 4 bases and J by 4 bases, with 14 bases left in between. The CDR3 runs to 14 residues. CDR1 and CDR2 from the germline V gene are DFQATT and SNEGSKA (reference sequence). CDR3 in DNA: TGCAGTGCTACCACCGGGACTGGTTACAATGAGCAGTTCTTC. Translated: CSATTGTGYNEQFF.

A remark on this clonotype: This may come from a read error, since a much larger clone is one base off. The chain links TRBV4-3 to TRBJ2-7, with D perhaps TRBD1 or TRBD2 (5 bases each). The CDR3 contains 13 residues. CDR1 is LGHNA and CDR2 is YSLEER in the germline V gene. The V and J ends lost 3 bases and 7 bases respectively, with 13 bases between them. CDR3 in DNA: TGCGCCAGCAGCCACCAGAGGGGCAATGAGCAGTACTTC. Its translation: CASSHQRGNEQYF.

This clonotype came up a few times. The chain has TRBV10-3 and TRBJ1-2; D ambiguous. Germline CDR1 is ENHRY and CDR2 is SYGVKD. Trimming removed 3 bases from V and 4 bases from J, with 6 bases in between. The CDR3 length is 12 residues. CDR3 bases: TGTGCCATCAGTGAAAACAGCTATGGCTACACCTTC. Protein sequence: CAISENSYGYTF.

The chain has TRBV6-5 and TRBJ2-5, with 7 bases identical to TRBD2. The CDR3 is 15 amino acids. CDR1 is MNHEY, CDR2 SVGAGI, per germline. The V and J ends lost 6 bases and 11 bases, in that order; junction bases with no gene match: 18. CDR3 bases: TGTGCCAGCAGCACGGAGATGGGAGGGTCCGTGGAGCAGTACTTC. Protein sequence: CASSTEMGGSVEQYF.

The V gene is TRBV14, the J gene TRBJ2-7, with a possible D match to TRBD1 (5 bases). The V gene's germline CDR1 is SGHDN and CDR2 FVKESK. V was pared by 1 base and J by 7 bases, with 11 bases between. The CDR3 totals 13 residues. This chain's CDR3 is CASSQARVGEQYF. As DNA, the CDR3 is TGTGCCAGCAGCCAAGCCAGGGTAGGGGAGCAGTACTTC.

V gene TRBV6-1 combines with J gene TRBJ2-1, with a possible D match to TRBD2 (6 bases). Germline values: CDR1 MNHNS, CDR2 SASEGT. This CDR3 is built from 16 residues. The V end lost 3 bases, the J end lost 1 base, and 13 bases lay between the germline ends. The CDR3 protein is CASSDPIAGSYNEQFF. CDR3 nucleotides: TGTGCCAGCAGTGATCCGATTGCGGGGTCCTACAATGAGCAGTTCTTC.

This clonotype came up a few times. At one end, the junction sequence differs from germline, possibly due to a read error. The rearrangement links TRBV4-3 to TRBJ1-6; the match to TRBD1 covers 8 bases. This CDR3 is built from 16 residues. CDR1 is LGHNA and CDR2 is YSLEER in the germline V gene. CDR3 residues: CASSQGGQGINSALHF. CDR3 nucleotide sequence: TGCGCCAGCAGCCAAGGAGGACAGGGCATAAATTCAGCCCTCCACTTT.

A single count supports this clonotype. The rearrangement uses TRBV3-1 and TRBJ2-5, with D tentatively TRBD1 (6 bases). Germline values: CDR1 LGHDT, CDR2 YNNKEL (reference sequence). This CDR3 has 18 residues. Trimming pared 0 bases from V and 0 bases from J, leaving 17 bases between. The CDR3 DNA is TGTGCCAGCAGCCAAGATAACCCTTGGGGGCTGTACCAAGAGACCCAGTACTTC. It yields the protein CASSQDNPWGLYQETQYF.

Concerning this clonotype itself: This clone may be a read error of a much larger clone one base away. The chain combines TRBV12-3 or TRBV12-4 with TRBJ1-2; D is possibly TRBD1 (6 bases). The CDR3 is made up of 13 amino acids. CDR3 DNA: TGTGCCAGCAGCTCCCAGGGGATCTACGGCTGCACCTTC. Translating it yields CASSSQGIYGCTF.

This clonotype has more than one count but fewer than ten. The V and J genes are TRBV6-5 and TRBJ2-1, with 7 nucleotides matching TRBD1. The assigned J gene may be wrong: the sequence end matches TRBJ2-7 better. The CDR3 loop spans 15 amino acids. Per germline, CDR1 MNHEY and CDR2 SVGAGI. In DNA, the CDR3 is TGTGCCAGCAGCAGGGGACAGAGCCTCTACAATGAGCAGTACTTC. It encodes CASSRGQSLYNEQYF.

A word on this clonotype: Given a much more abundant clone one base away, this may be a read error. This rearrangement joins TRBV12-3 or TRBV12-4 to TRBJ2-5; 12 positions match TRBD2. CDR3 length equals 15 residues. The CDR3 loop reads CARSFSTSGRGGQYF. The CDR3 DNA reads TGTGCCAGAAGTTTCTCGACTAGCGGGAGAGGGGGCCAGTACTTC.

With respect to this clonotype: This may be a read error: a much more frequent sequence differs by one nucleotide. The genes are TRBV10-3 and TRBJ2-5; no definite D call. Germline CDR1 ENHRY, CDR2 SYGVKD. The CDR3 has 12 amino acids. In DNA form, the CDR3 reads TGTGCCATCAAGGGCAACCAAGCGACCCAGTACTTC. Translated, it gives CAIKGNQATQYF.

In this sample, this clonotype turned up a few times. The rearrangement joins TRBV20-1 to TRBJ2-5, with D perhaps matching TRBD2 (5 bases). Trimming cost V 6 bases and J 4 bases, with 12 bases left between them. The CDR3 loop spans 12 amino acids. Germline CDR1 DFQATT, CDR2 SNEGSKA (reference sequence). DNA of the CDR3: TGCAGTGCCTGGACTGTTTTAGAGACCCAGTACTTC. The encoded protein is CSAWTVLETQYF.

The chain uses TRBV20-1 and TRBJ2-7; D is perhaps TRBD2 (5 bases). The V end lost 0 bases, the J end lost 6 bases, and 15 bases lay between the germline ends. This CDR3 has 14 amino acids. Germline V gene data show CDR1 as DFQATT and CDR2 as SNEGSKA (reference sequence). CDR3 in amino acids: CSARDGVDFFEQYF. The CDR3 nucleotides read TGCAGTGCTAGAGATGGAGTGGACTTTTTCGAGCAGTACTTC.

This chain joins TRBV4-3 and TRBJ1-1, with no clear D. With 3 bases removed from V and 1 base from J, the gap between germline ends came to 9 bases. Germline loops: CDR1 LGHNA, CDR2 YSLEER. The CDR3 extends over 14 amino acids. DNA for the CDR3: TGCGCCAGCAGCCACGCCGGGCAGAACACTGAAGCTTTCTTT. Translation: CASSHAGQNTEAFF.

The rearrangement uses TRBV2 and TRBJ1-2; 7 positions agree with TRBD1. CDR1 is SNHLY and CDR2 is FYNNEI in the germline V gene. The junction had 5 bases not matched to a gene; V was cut back by 6 bases and J by 1 base. This CDR3 has 14 amino acids. The CDR3 DNA follows: TGTGCCAGCAGGGCGGGACAGAGTAACTATGGCTACACCTTC. This encodes CASRAGQSNYGYTF.

The chain carries TRBV12-3 or TRBV12-4 and TRBJ2-1; 9 bases line up with TRBD2. With V trimmed by 10 bases and J by 6 bases, 10 bases remained unmatched. The CDR3 has 14 residues. CDR3 DNA sequence: TGTGCCAACAGCCCTAGACTAGCGGCCAATGAGCAGTTCTTC. It yields the protein CANSPRLAANEQFF.

This clonotype was counted only a few times. The V and J genes are TRBV7-9 and TRBJ2-1; the match to TRBD2 covers 9 bases. The germline V gene encodes CDR1 SEHNR and CDR2 FQNEAQ (reference sequence). CDR3 length equals 16 residues. J gave up 8 bases and V 0 bases, and 8 bases lay outside the gene matches. This chain's CDR3 is CASSLALGLAYHEQFF. The CDR3 DNA is TGTGCCAGCAGCTTAGCTTTGGGACTAGCTTACCATGAGCAGTTCTTC.

About this clonotype: A read error may be the cause here, since a much bigger clone is one base away. The chain carries TRBV3-1 and TRBJ1-1; 8 bases fit TRBD1. The CDR3 extends over 14 amino acids. The germline gives CDR1 LGHDT, CDR2 YNNKEL (reference sequence). This CDR3 is CASSPDRVKTEAFF. CDR3 DNA sequence: TGTGCCAGCAGCCCGGACAGGGTGAAGACTGAAGCTTTCTTT.

V is TRBV12-3 or TRBV12-4 and J is TRBJ2-1; 7 bases agree with TRBD1. Trimming cost V 9 bases and J 3 bases; bases outside gene matches: 11. This CDR3 comprises 15 residues. This CDR3 reads CARSTGTAFYNEQFF. Written as DNA, the CDR3 is TGTGCCAGAAGTACCGGGACAGCGTTCTACAATGAGCAGTTCTTC.

This chain joins TRBV5-1 and TRBJ2-5; D is uncertain. Germline CDR1 SGHRS, CDR2 YFSETQ. This CDR3 is built from 15 residues. The germline V and J ends were trimmed by 1 base and 0 bases, with 10 bases remaining between them. The CDR3 DNA sequence: TGCGCCAGCAGCTTGAATGTGGCGGACCAAGAGACCCAGTACTTC. It codes for CASSLNVADQETQYF.

This sequence joins TRBV18 and TRBJ1-2; D is unclear. V lost 3 bases, J lost 8 bases, and 16 bases lay in between. The CDR3 length is 14 residues. Germline loops: CDR1 KGHSH, CDR2 LQKENI. CDR3 in DNA: TGTGCCAGCTCACCTACCGACAAGGATTGGGGCTACACCTTC. It encodes CASSPTDKDWGYTF. Full variable domain (rest looked up from reference TRBV18 and TRBJ1-2): NAGVMQNPRHLVRRRGQEARLRCSPMKGHSHVYWYRQLPEEGLKFMVYLQKENIIDESGMPKERFSAEFPKEGPSILRIQQVVRGDSAAYFCASSPTDKDWGYTFGSGTRLTVV.

This clonotype was counted only a few times. The chain couples TRBV5-1 to TRBJ1-2; a possible D gene is TRBD1 (5 bases). CDR1 SGHRS and CDR2 YFSETQ come from the germline V gene. The CDR3 runs to 15 residues. V dropped 4 bases and J dropped 4 bases, with 17 bases sitting between them. Here the CDR3 DNA reads TGCGCCAGCAGCACGGGACCCGGGGGAATCTATGGCTACACCTTC. Translating it yields CASSTGPGGIYGYTF.

The chain couples TRBV18 to TRBJ2-4, with D perhaps given as TRBD1 or TRBD2 (7 bases each). CDR1 and CDR2 (germline): KGHSH, LQKENI. V lost 6 bases, J lost 5 bases, and 17 bases lay in between. This CDR3 is built from 15 residues. The CDR3 protein is CASSPRGGPENIQYF. The DNA for the CDR3 is TGTGCCAGCTCCCCCAGGGGGGGACCCGAAAACATTCAGTACTTC.

This clonotype was seen a handful of times. The CDR3 DNA sequence: TGTGCCAGCAGCCGCGGGATCGGCTACACCTTC. Protein product: CASSRGIGYTF. The genes are TRBV7-2 and TRBJ1-2, with D unclear. V lost 5 bases and J 8 bases, leaving 9 bases between the germline ends. Per germline, CDR1 SGHTA and CDR2 FQGNSA. The CDR3 length is 11 residues.

Points on this clonotype: An end of the junction does not agree with germline; a read error may underlie this. The chain joins TRBV25-1 to TRBJ1-6; 7 positions match TRBD1. The CDR3 length is 15 residues. CDR1 and CDR2 from the germline V gene are MGHDK and SYGVNS. CDR3 coding DNA: TGTGCCAGCAGTGGGGGGACAGCTAATAATTCACCCCCCCACTTT. Translating gives CASSGGTANNSPPHF.

The chain has TRBV20-1 and TRBJ2-3, with TRBD2 matching over 8 bases. The CDR3 is 14 residues long. V shed 0 bases and J 6 bases; nucleotides not matched to a gene: 5. Germline-derived CDR1 and CDR2 are DFQATT and SNEGSKA (reference sequence). CDR3 amino acids: CSARDQRGSDTQYF. The CDR3 DNA reads as TGCAGTGCTAGAGATCAGCGGGGGAGTGATACGCAGTATTTT.

J is TRBJ2-6 and V is TRBV20-1; 7 positions agree with TRBD1. V was pared by 3 bases and J by 4 bases, with 12 bases of the junction left unmatched. CDR1 is DFQATT and CDR2 is SNEGSKA in the germline V gene (reference sequence). This CDR3 is 17 amino acids long. The CDR3 coding sequence is TGCAGTGCTAGCTCGTACAGGGGTGTTTCCGGGGCCAACGTCCTGACTTTC. Translation gives CSASSYRGVSGANVLTF.

This chain joins TRBV27 and TRBJ2-3, with D perhaps being TRBD1 or TRBD2 (5 bases each). The CDR3 is made up of 14 amino acids. Germline CDR1 and CDR2: MNHEY and SMNVEV (reference sequence). The V and J ends lost 4 bases and 6 bases respectively, with 14 bases between them. The CDR3 DNA is TGTGCCAGCAGTTCGGGACCGCTGGTGGATACGCAGTATTTT. This gives the protein CASSSGPLVDTQYF.